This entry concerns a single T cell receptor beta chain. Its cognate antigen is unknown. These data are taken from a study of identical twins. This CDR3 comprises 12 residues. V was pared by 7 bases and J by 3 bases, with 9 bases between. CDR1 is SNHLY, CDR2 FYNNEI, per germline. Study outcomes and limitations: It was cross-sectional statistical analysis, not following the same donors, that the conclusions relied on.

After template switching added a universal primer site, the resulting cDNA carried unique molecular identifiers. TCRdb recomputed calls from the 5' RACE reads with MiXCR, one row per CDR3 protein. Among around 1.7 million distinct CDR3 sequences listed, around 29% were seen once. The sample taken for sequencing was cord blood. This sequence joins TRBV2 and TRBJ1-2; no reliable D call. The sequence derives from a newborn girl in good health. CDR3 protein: CASIRTDYGYTF. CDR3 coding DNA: TGTGCCAGCATCAGGACGGACTATGGCTACACCTTC.